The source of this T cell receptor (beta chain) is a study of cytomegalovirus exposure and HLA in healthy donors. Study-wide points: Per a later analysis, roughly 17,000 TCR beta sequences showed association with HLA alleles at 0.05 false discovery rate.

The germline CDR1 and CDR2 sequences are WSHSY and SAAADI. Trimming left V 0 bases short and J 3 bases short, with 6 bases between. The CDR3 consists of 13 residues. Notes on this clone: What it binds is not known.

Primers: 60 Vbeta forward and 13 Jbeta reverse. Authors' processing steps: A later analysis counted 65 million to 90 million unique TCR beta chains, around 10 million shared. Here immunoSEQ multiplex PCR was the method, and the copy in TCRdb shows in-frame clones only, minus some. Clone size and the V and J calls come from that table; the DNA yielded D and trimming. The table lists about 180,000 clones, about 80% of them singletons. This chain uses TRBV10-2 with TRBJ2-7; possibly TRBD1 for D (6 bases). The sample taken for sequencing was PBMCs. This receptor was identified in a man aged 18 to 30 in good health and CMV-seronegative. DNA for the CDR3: TGCGCCAGCAGTGAGTCGGACAGCTACGAGCAGTACTTC. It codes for CASSESDSYEQYF.